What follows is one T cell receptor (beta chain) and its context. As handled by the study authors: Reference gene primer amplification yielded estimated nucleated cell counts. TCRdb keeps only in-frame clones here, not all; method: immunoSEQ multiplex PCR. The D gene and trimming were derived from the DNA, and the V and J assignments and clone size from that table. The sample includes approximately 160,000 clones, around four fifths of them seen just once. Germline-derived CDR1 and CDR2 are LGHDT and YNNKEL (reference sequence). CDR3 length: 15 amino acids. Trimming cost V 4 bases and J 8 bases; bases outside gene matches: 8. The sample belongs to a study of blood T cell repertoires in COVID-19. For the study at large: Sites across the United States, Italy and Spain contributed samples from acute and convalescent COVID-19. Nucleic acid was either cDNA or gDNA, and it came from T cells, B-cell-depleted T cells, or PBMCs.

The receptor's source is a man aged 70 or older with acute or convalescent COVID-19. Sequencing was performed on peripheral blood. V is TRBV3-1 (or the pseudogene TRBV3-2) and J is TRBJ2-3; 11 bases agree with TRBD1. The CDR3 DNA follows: TGTGCCAGCAGCCCGGGACAGGGGGTCACAAGTACGCAGTATTTT. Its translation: CASSPGQGVTSTQYF.